The 11 T cell receptor beta chains presented below share a single source sample, sequenced in a study of cytomegalovirus exposure and HLA in healthy donors. Amplification used 60 Vbeta primers and 13 Jbeta primers. Libraries were prepared by immunoSEQ multiplex PCR; TCRdb keeps only in-frame clonotypes and omits some of them. The sample holds 65,000 to 80,000 clones, 78% seen once. The sequencing sample was made of PBMCs. The receptors shown here come from a woman aged 40 to 50 in good health and CMV-seropositive.

The rearrangement uses TRBV19 and TRBJ1-1; 8 nucleotides match TRBD1. V shed 5 bases, J shed 4 bases, and the junction held 6 bases outside the gene matches. CDR1 and CDR2 (germline): LNHDA, SQIVND (reference sequence). This CDR3 region has 14 residues. The CDR3 sequence: CASSPRTGLTEAFF. CDR3 sequence (DNA): TGTGCCAGTAGTCCCCGGACAGGGCTCACTGAAGCTTTCTTT.

The V gene is TRBV18, the J gene TRBJ2-5; D not resolved. The CDR3 is 14 residues long. V was pared by 3 bases and J by 4 bases, with 12 bases between. Germline V gene lookup returns CDR1 KGHSH and CDR2 LQKENI. CDR3 bases: TGTGCCAGCTCACCCGACTTGGAAGGAGAGACCCAGTACTTC. Protein product: CASSPDLEGETQYF.

The chain carries TRBV7-2 and TRBJ2-7, with unresolved D. The V gene's germline CDR1 is SGHTA and CDR2 FQGNSA. The length of the CDR3 is 12 residues. With 5 bases removed from V and 4 bases from J, the gap between germline ends came to 9 bases. CDR3 sequence (DNA): TGTGCCAGCAGCATCGACGGGTACGAGCAGTACTTC. Protein product: CASSIDGYEQYF.

The chain recombines TRBV28 with TRBJ1-3; D is possibly TRBD1 (5 bases). CDR1 is MDHEN, CDR2 SYDVKM, per germline. V gave up 2 bases and J gave up 4 bases, with 6 bases separating them. This CDR3 is built from 13 residues. Written as DNA, the CDR3 is TGTGCCAGCAGTTTACCAGGGGGAAACACCATATATTTT. Translating gives CASSLPGGNTIYF. Full variable domain (missing parts from reference TRBV28 and TRBJ1-3): DVKVTQSSRYLVKRTGEKVFLECVQDMDHENMFWYRQDPGLGLRLIYFSYDVKMKEKGDIPEGYSVSREKKERFSLILESASTNQTSMYLCASSLPGGNTIYFGEGSWLTVV.

This clone has just one count. This chain connects TRBV10-3 to TRBJ1-1, with 9 positions matching TRBD1. Trimming at V came to 7 bases and at J to 4 bases, leaving 7 bases not matched to a gene. This CDR3 spans 14 amino acids. Germline lookup yields CDR1 ENHRY and CDR2 SYGVKD. This CDR3 reads CAITAGTGSTEAFF. The CDR3 coding sequence is TGTGCCATCACGGCTGGGACAGGGAGCACTGAAGCTTTCTTT.

The chain couples TRBV9 to TRBJ2-3, with D perhaps matching TRBD2 (6 bases). This CDR3 is built from 14 residues. Germline V lookup: CDR1 SGDLS, CDR2 YYNGEE. Trimming removed 0 bases at V and 4 bases at J, with 9 bases between. DNA of the CDR3: TGTGCCAGCAGCGTAGTTGGAGGGGCAGATACGCAGTATTTT. It specifies CASSVVGGADTQYF. Drawing the rest from reference TRBV9 and TRBJ2-3, the complete variable domain is DSGVTQTPKHLITATGQRVTLRCSPRSGDLSVYWYQQSLDQGLQFLIQYYNGEERAKGNILERFSAQQFPDLHSELNLSSLELGDSALYFCASSVVGGADTQYFGPGTRLTVL.

This clone was found a few times. This may be a read error, as it is one base from a much larger clone. V usage is TRBV4-1 and J usage is TRBJ2-1, with TRBD2 identical over 10 bases. The V and J ends lost 0 bases and 0 bases, in that order; junction bases with no gene match: 8. The CDR3 is made up of 19 amino acids. Looked up from germline, CDR1 is MGHRA and CDR2 is YSYEKL. CDR3 nucleotides: TGCGCCAGCAGCCAAGATGAGACTAGCGGGCAAAGCTCCTACAATGAGCAGTTCTTC. Protein sequence: CASSQDETSGQSSYNEQFF.

The chain joins TRBV28 to TRBJ2-3, with D tentatively TRBD1 (5 bases). The CDR3 has 13 residues. Germline loops: CDR1 MDHEN, CDR2 SYDVKM. The V end was cut by 6 bases, the J end by 3 bases, with 10 bases between. The CDR3 spells CASRPQGTDTQYF. CDR3 bases: TGTGCCAGCAGACCGCAGGGAACAGATACGCAGTATTTT. Full variable domain (missing parts from reference TRBV28 and TRBJ2-3): DVKVTQSSRYLVKRTGEKVFLECVQDMDHENMFWYRQDPGLGLRLIYFSYDVKMKEKGDIPEGYSVSREKKERFSLILESASTNQTSMYLCASRPQGTDTQYFGPGTRLTVL.

This clone showed up just a few times. The J gene is TRBJ2-7, the V gene TRBV7-2; no reliable D call. Per the germline V gene, CDR1 is SGHTA and CDR2 is FQGNSA. The CDR3 spans 13 residues. The V end was cut by 1 base, the J end by 1 base, with 5 bases between. CDR3 residues: CASSLVESYEQYF. CDR3 sequence (DNA): TGTGCCAGCAGCTTAGTTGAGTCCTACGAGCAGTACTTC. Full variable domain (missing parts from reference TRBV7-2 and TRBJ2-7): GAGVSQSPSNKVTEKGKDVELRCDPISGHTALYWYRQSLGQGLEFLIYFQGNSAPDKSGLPSDRFSAERTGGSVSTLTIQRTQQEDSAVYLCASSLVESYEQYFGPGTRLTVT.

The chain has TRBV4-1 and TRBJ2-7; 9 bases fit TRBD2. CDR3 length: 17 amino acids. Unmatched junction bases numbered 9, after V lost 1 base and J lost 2 bases. Germline V lookup: CDR1 MGHRA, CDR2 YSYEKL. This CDR3 is CASSQGTSGGITYEQYF. The CDR3 coding sequence is TGCGCCAGCAGCCAAGGGACCAGCGGGGGGATAACCTACGAGCAGTACTTC.

The chain employs TRBV7-2 and TRBJ1-1; the D gene is possibly TRBD1 (5 bases). The V and J ends lost 0 bases and 4 bases respectively, with 15 bases between them. Per the germline V gene, CDR1 is SGHTA and CDR2 is FQGNSA. The CDR3 runs 16 residues. This chain's CDR3 is CASSLALLGHSTEAFF. CDR3 in DNA: TGTGCCAGCAGCTTAGCGCTTTTAGGACATAGCACTGAAGCTTTCTTT.